The following is a T cell receptor (beta chain) sequence with its context. The entry originates in a study of blood T cell repertoires in COVID-19. Across the study: Acute-phase and convalescent COVID-19 samples originated in the United States, Italy and Spain. T cells, B-cell-depleted T cells, or PBMCs provided the cDNA or gDNA that served as material.

In the original analysis: Nucleated cell counts were estimated from reference gene primer amplification. Method: immunoSEQ multiplex PCR; TCRdb's copy keeps in-frame clones and lacks some. Clone size and V and J calls were adopted from that table, with D and trimming inferred from the DNA. This table holds approximately 150,000 clones, 84% found once. Trimming removed 4 bases at V and 6 bases at J, with 20 bases between. CDR3 length equals 16 residues. Germline lookup yields CDR1 SGHTS and CDR2 YDEGEE. The rearrangement uses TRBV5-8 and TRBJ1-5, with a possible D match to TRBD1 (6 bases). The source is a man aged 65 to 85 with acute or convalescent COVID-19. Source material: peripheral blood. CDR3: CASSRTGRGLGQPQHF. CDR3 sequence (DNA): TGTGCCAGCAGCCGCACAGGGAGGGGTCTCGGTCAGCCCCAGCATTTT.